Presented here are 32 T cell receptor beta chains from one specimen sequenced in a study of siplizumab effects on memory and regulatory T cells. The data were produced by immunoSEQ multiplex PCR, yet TCRdb's version contains in-frame clones alone and is incomplete. In the table there are roughly 68,000 clones, roughly 85% of which are singletons. Sequencing was carried out using memory CD4+ T cells sorted from blood. The receptors shown here come from a human donor in good health.

The chain recombines TRBV18 with TRBJ2-3, with D unresolved. The CDR3 covers 14 residues. Trimming pared 5 bases from V and 2 bases from J, leaving 11 bases between. Germline CDR1 and CDR2: KGHSH and LQKENI. This CDR3 reads CASSSSTNTDTQYF. CDR3 sequence (DNA): TGTGCCAGCTCATCCTCGACAAACACAGATACGCAGTATTTT.

The V gene is TRBV5-8, the J gene TRBJ2-3; 13 bases are a match to TRBD2. In germline, CDR1 is SGHTS, CDR2 YDEGEE. V was clipped by 3 bases and J by 0 bases; unmatched bases: 1. This CDR3 has 16 residues. DNA of the CDR3: TGTGCCAGCAGCTCACTAGCGGGAGGGAGCACAGATACGCAGTATTTT. Translation: CASSSLAGGSTDTQYF.

The chain has TRBV6-5 and TRBJ1-2; D is undetermined. The V end was cut by 5 bases, the J end by 4 bases, with 17 bases between. This CDR3 has 15 amino acids. Germline V gene lookup returns CDR1 MNHEY and CDR2 SVGAGI. CDR3 in DNA: TGTGCCAGCAGTCGCGACCCGACTATAGCCTATGGCTACACCTTC. Amino acids: CASSRDPTIAYGYTF.

This clone was counted a single time. This chain uses TRBV25-1 with TRBJ2-3, with TRBD1 as a possible D gene (5 bases). Germline assignment: CDR1 MGHDK and CDR2 SYGVNS. The CDR3 loop spans 14 amino acids. V was shortened by 5 bases and J by 0 bases, with 9 bases between the two germline ends. This chain's CDR3 is CASSLPGSTDTQYF. Written as DNA, the CDR3 is TGTGCCAGCAGTCTGCCAGGGAGCACAGATACGCAGTATTTT.

The gene calls are TRBV6-1 and TRBJ1-5; D is possibly TRBD1 (5 bases). Germline V gives CDR1 MNHNS, CDR2 SASEGT. Deletions cut 5 bases from V and 5 bases from J, with 13 bases between. This CDR3 has 14 residues. CDR3 amino acids: CASSWQGTDQPQHF. CDR3 nucleotides: TGTGCCAGCAGTTGGCAGGGAACAGATCAGCCCCAGCATTTT.

The chain combines TRBV21-1 with TRBJ2-6; the table's D call of TRBD1 was not tested on the DNA. TRBV21-1 is a recognized pseudogene. The CDR3 runs 14 residues. The CDR3 nucleotides read TGTGCCAGCAGCACCCACTCTGGGGCCAACGTCCTGACTTTC. It yields the protein CASSTHSGANVLTF.

CDR3 DNA sequence: TGTGCCAGCAGCTTAAGTGGACAGGGGGCCGCAGATACGCAGTATTTT. Translation: CASSLSGQGAADTQYF. The V gene is TRBV5-6, the J gene TRBJ2-3; the match to TRBD1 covers 11 bases. The CDR3 runs to 16 residues. Per the germline V gene, CDR1 is SGHDT and CDR2 is YYEEEE. Trimming removed 2 bases from V and 4 bases from J; junction bases left unmatched: 6.

The chain has TRBV6-4 and TRBJ2-7; possible D gene TRBD1, 5 bases. Trimming removed 3 bases from V and 2 bases from J, with 14 bases in between. This CDR3 contains 15 residues. The germline CDR1 and CDR2 sequences are MRHNA and SNTAGT. The CDR3 bases are TGTGCCAGCAGTGAAGGGCAGGGATGCACCTACGAGCAGTACTTC. The encoded protein is CASSEGQGCTYEQYF.

The chain joins TRBV18 to TRBJ1-1; D gene ambiguous. Per the germline V gene, CDR1 is KGHSH and CDR2 is LQKENI. The CDR3 is 13 residues long. The V gene lost 5 bases and the J gene lost 1 base, with 8 bases spanning the gap. The CDR3 DNA reads TGTGCCAGCTCAATCGGCGAGAACACTGAAGCTTTCTTT. This encodes CASSIGENTEAFF.

The J gene is TRBJ1-1, the V gene TRBV20-1; 8 bases are a match to TRBD1. This CDR3 is 11 amino acids long. The germline CDR1 and CDR2 sequences are DFQATT and SNEGSKA (reference sequence). Trimming took 5 bases from V and 8 from J; bases not matched to a gene: 4. CDR3 residues: CSARGQGEAFF. CDR3 nucleotides: TGCAGTGCTCGAGGACAGGGAGAAGCTTTCTTT.

This chain connects TRBV25-1 to TRBJ1-2; 9 nucleotides align to TRBD1. The V and J ends lost 6 bases and 8 bases, in that order; junction bases with no gene match: 4. The CDR3 has 12 amino acids. CDR1 and CDR2 (germline): MGHDK, SYGVNS. This CDR3 is CASRPTGGGYTF. In DNA, the CDR3 is TGTGCCAGCAGACCGACAGGGGGGGGCTACACCTTC.

This clone was seen repeatedly, ten times or more. V usage is TRBV7-9 and J usage is TRBJ1-1, with D possibly matching TRBD1 (5 bases). CDR3 size: 13 residues. Germline CDR1 SEHNR, CDR2 FQNEAQ (reference sequence). V was trimmed by 3 bases and J by 5 bases, leaving 10 bases between them. This CDR3 is CASSFSGLTEAFF. The CDR3 DNA reads as TGTGCCAGCAGCTTCTCAGGGTTAACTGAAGCTTTCTTT.

The chain is built from TRBV11-3 and TRBJ2-1, with 11 bases aligning to TRBD2. Germline V CDR1 and CDR2: SGHNT, YENEEA. V lost 2 bases and J lost 2; bases outside the gene matches: 5. This CDR3 has 17 residues. The CDR3 DNA sequence: TGTGCCAGCAGCTTAAGGGGGGGACTAGCGGCCTACAATGAGCAGTTCTTC. Translating gives CASSLRGGLAAYNEQFF.

This rearrangement joins TRBV5-1 to TRBJ2-1; 8 bases are shared with TRBD2. The CDR3 extends over 14 amino acids. Trimming took 3 bases from V and 6 from J; bases not matched to a gene: 5. The germline V gene has CDR1 SGHRS and CDR2 YFSETQ. Here the CDR3 DNA reads TGCGCCAGCAGCTCAGGGACTAGTCTCAATGAGCAGTTCTTC. Encoded protein: CASSSGTSLNEQFF.

The CDR3 protein is CASSFRVGTEAFF. CDR3 in DNA: TGCGCCAGCAGCTTCCGGGTTGGCACTGAAGCTTTCTTT. The V gene is TRBV5-1, the J gene TRBJ1-1; D call uncertain. The V gene's germline CDR1 is SGHRS and CDR2 YFSETQ. Trimming left V 2 bases short and J 4 bases short, with 9 bases between. The CDR3 runs 13 residues.

A single count supports this clone. The chain recombines TRBV4-2 with TRBJ2-3; TRBD2 agrees at 7 bases. The V segment lost 2 bases and the J segment 2 bases; nucleotides outside the gene matches: 7. CDR3 length: 16 amino acids. Germline loops: CDR1 LGHNA, CDR2 YNFKEQ. CDR3 amino acids: CASSQSREYPTDTQYF. CDR3 sequence (DNA): TGTGCCAGCAGCCAATCGCGGGAGTACCCCACAGATACGCAGTATTTT.

The chain couples TRBV6-6 to TRBJ1-3; D possibly corresponds to TRBD1 (6 bases). This CDR3 has 16 residues. Deletions cut 6 bases from V and 4 bases from J, with 19 bases between. Germline V gene data show CDR1 as MNHNY and CDR2 as SVGAGI (reference sequence). Here the CDR3 reads CASSSTPRTAGNTIYF. CDR3 nucleotide sequence: TGTGCCAGCAGCTCGACGCCCAGGACAGCCGGAAACACCATATATTTT.

V usage is TRBV30 and J usage is TRBJ2-5, with no clear D. Germline CDR1 reads GTSNPN; CDR2 reads SVGIG (reference sequence). CDR3 size: 14 residues. V was clipped by 0 bases and J by 1 base, with 9 bases between them. The CDR3 loop reads CAWSVLSSQETQYF. CDR3 bases: TGTGCCTGGAGTGTACTAAGCAGCCAAGAGACCCAGTACTTC.

The genes are TRBV5-1 and TRBJ2-7, with D perhaps matching TRBD2 (5 bases). This CDR3 region has 15 residues. The V and J ends lost 0 bases and 5 bases respectively, with 15 bases between them. Germline CDR1 is SGHRS and CDR2 is YFSETQ. CDR3 bases: TGCGCCAGCAGCTTGGAGGGCCGGGGAATCGACGAGCAGTACTTC. This codes for CASSLEGRGIDEQYF.

The chain employs TRBV9 and TRBJ2-1; D possibly corresponds to TRBD1 (5 bases). Germline-derived CDR1 and CDR2 are SGDLS and YYNGEE. Trimming stripped 6 bases from V and 5 bases from J, with 12 bases between. The CDR3 consists of 13 residues. The CDR3 protein is CASNQQVHNEQFF. CDR3 sequence (DNA): TGTGCCAGCAATCAACAGGTCCACAATGAGCAGTTCTTC.

V usage is TRBV30 and J usage is TRBJ1-3, with D unclear. Germline CDR1 reads GTSNPN; CDR2 reads SVGIG (reference sequence). Trimming took 2 bases from V and 4 from J, leaving 6 bases between them. CDR3 size: 12 residues. CDR3 protein: CAWSQDGNTIYF. Written as DNA, the CDR3 is TGTGCCTGGAGTCAGGACGGAAACACCATATATTTT.

This clone has more than one count but fewer than ten. The chain recombines TRBV11-3 with TRBJ2-1, with 8 bases identical to TRBD2. The CDR3 is 13 amino acids. V was pared by 5 bases and J by 5 bases, with 2 bases of the junction left unmatched. CDR1 and CDR2 from the germline V gene are SGHNT and YENEEA. The CDR3 loop reads CASSRGGNNEQFF. DNA of the CDR3: TGTGCCAGCAGCCGGGGGGGGAACAATGAGCAGTTCTTC.

V gene TRBV19 combines with J gene TRBJ1-5; no clear D. Germline V gene sequence: CDR1 LNHDA, CDR2 SQIVND (reference sequence). This CDR3 has 17 amino acids. V was trimmed by 5 bases and J by 0 bases, leaving 17 bases between them. CDR3 nucleotides: TGTGCCAGTAGTTCGCAGAACGGTGGTAATAGCAATCAGCCCCAGCATTTT. Its translation: CASSSQNGGNSNQPQHF.

Here the CDR3 reads CASSRGTGTSGANVLTF. The CDR3 DNA reads TGTGCCAGCAGCCGGGGGACAGGTACCTCTGGGGCCAACGTCCTGACTTTC. J is TRBJ2-6 and V is TRBV13, with 8 bases lining up with TRBD1. Germline assignment: CDR1 PRHDT and CDR2 FYEKMQ (reference sequence). Losses at the gene ends were 5 bases for V and 0 bases for J; bases not matched to a gene: 6. The CDR3 is 17 amino acids.

The CDR3 nucleotides are TGTGCCAGCAGCTTAGGAATAGCGGGGCCTAGCACAGATACGCAGTATTTT. Amino acids: CASSLGIAGPSTDTQYF. The chain joins TRBV7-3 to TRBJ2-3; TRBD2 aligns across 8 bases. V was clipped by 2 bases and J by 0 bases; unmatched bases: 7. CDR3 size: 17 residues. Germline loops: CDR1 SGHTA, CDR2 FQGTGA.

The rearrangement uses TRBV11-2 and TRBJ2-7; D is perhaps TRBD1 or TRBD2 (5 bases each). Germline V gene data show CDR1 as SGHAT and CDR2 as FQNNGV. The V gene lost 5 bases and the J gene lost 6 bases, with 14 bases spanning the gap. The CDR3 totals 13 residues. CDR3: CASSLFTGLEQYF. Here the CDR3 DNA reads TGTGCCAGCAGCCTCTTCACGGGGCTCGAGCAGTACTTC. Drawing the rest from reference TRBV11-2 and TRBJ2-7, the complete variable domain is EAGVAQSPRYKIIEKRQSVAFWCNPISGHATLYWYQQILGQGPKLLIQFQNNGVVDDSQLPKDRFSAERLKGVDSTLKIQPAKLEDSAVYLCASSLFTGLEQYFGPGTRLTVT.

The chain uses TRBV19 and TRBJ2-1, with 9 bases matching TRBD1. This CDR3 is 16 amino acids long. The V and J ends lost 1 base and 4 bases, in that order; junction bases with no gene match: 5. Germline CDR1 reads LNHDA; CDR2 reads SQIVND (reference sequence). The CDR3 region is CASSIGGDRAYNEQFF. The CDR3 DNA sequence: TGTGCCAGTAGTATAGGAGGGGACAGGGCGTACAATGAGCAGTTCTTC.

The chain's CDR3 is CASSGVATPNTEAFF. DNA of the CDR3: TGTGCCAGCAGTGGCGTTGCGACTCCGAACACTGAAGCTTTCTTT. The chain recombines TRBV2 with TRBJ1-1; D uncertain. The V end was cut by 4 bases, the J end by 1 base, with 13 bases between. The CDR3 contains 15 residues. The germline V gene has CDR1 SNHLY and CDR2 FYNNEI.

J is TRBJ2-5 and V is TRBV5-1, with D unclear. Trimming cost V 0 bases and J 7 bases, with 16 bases left between them. The germline V gene has CDR1 SGHRS and CDR2 YFSETQ. The CDR3 has 15 residues. As DNA, the CDR3 is TGCGCCAGCAGCTTGGAGGGTTTTCGGCCAGGGACCCAGTACTTC. It encodes CASSLEGFRPGTQYF.

This chain joins TRBV2 and TRBJ1-3; D unclear. Germline V lookup: CDR1 SNHLY, CDR2 FYNNEI. The CDR3 loop spans 11 amino acids. V lost 6 bases to trimming and J lost 8 bases, with 8 bases between them. The CDR3 protein is CASSPQDTIYF. For the CDR3, the DNA is TGTGCCAGCAGCCCCCAGGACACCATATATTTT.

The gene calls are TRBV5-4 and TRBJ2-5; tentative D call: TRBD1 (7 bases). Per the germline V gene, CDR1 is SGHNT and CDR2 is YYREEE (reference sequence). V lost 4 bases and J lost 3, with 16 bases in between. This CDR3 has 15 amino acids. The CDR3 region has the DNA TGTGCCAGCAGCCAGGGGGGTAGAAAGGAAGAGACCCAGTACTTC. Its protein is CASSQGGRKEETQYF.

The gene calls are TRBV6-1 and TRBJ2-7, with 8 bases identical to TRBD2. V trimming: 5 bases; J trimming: 4 bases; junction bases outside the gene matches: 4. Per the germline V gene, CDR1 is MNHNS and CDR2 is SASEGT. This CDR3 region has 13 residues. In DNA, the CDR3 is TGTGCCAGCAGTAGCGGGAGCACGTACGAGCAGTACTTC. Its translation is CASSSGSTYEQYF.